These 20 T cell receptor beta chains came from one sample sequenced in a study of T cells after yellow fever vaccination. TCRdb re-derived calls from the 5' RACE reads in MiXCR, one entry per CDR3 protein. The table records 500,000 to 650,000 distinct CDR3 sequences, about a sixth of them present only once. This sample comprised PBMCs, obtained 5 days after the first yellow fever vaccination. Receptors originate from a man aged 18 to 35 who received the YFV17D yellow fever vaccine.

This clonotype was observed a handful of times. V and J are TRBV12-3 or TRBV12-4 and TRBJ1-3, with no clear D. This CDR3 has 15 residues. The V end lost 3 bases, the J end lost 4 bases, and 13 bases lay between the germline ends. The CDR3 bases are TGTGCCAGCAGTTTGCCCTCCCCATGGGGAAACACCATATATTTT. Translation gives CASSLPSPWGNTIYF.

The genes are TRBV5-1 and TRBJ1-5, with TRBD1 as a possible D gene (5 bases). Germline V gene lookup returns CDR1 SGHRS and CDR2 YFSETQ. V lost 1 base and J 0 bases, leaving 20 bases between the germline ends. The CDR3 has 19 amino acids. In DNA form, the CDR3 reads TGCGCCAGCAGCTTGAAGGGGATAGGCAGACGCTATAGCAATCAGCCCCAGCATTTT. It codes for CASSLKGIGRRYSNQPQHF.

Here the CDR3 DNA reads TGCGCCAGCAGCCAAGATAGCAGGGGGATCACCGGGGAGCTGTTTTTT. It codes for CASSQDSRGITGELFF. The rearrangement joins TRBV4-3 to TRBJ2-2; 7 bases align to TRBD1. The CDR3 sequence is 16 residues long. CDR1 and CDR2 from the germline V gene are LGHNA and YSLEER. The junction had 5 bases not matched to a gene; V was cut back by 0 bases and J by 4 bases.

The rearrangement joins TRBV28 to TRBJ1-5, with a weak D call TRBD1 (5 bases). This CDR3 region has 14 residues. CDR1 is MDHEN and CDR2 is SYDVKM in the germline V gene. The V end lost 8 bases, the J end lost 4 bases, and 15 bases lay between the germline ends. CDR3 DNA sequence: TGTGCCAGCCGTTCTCGGGGGGAAAATCAGCCCCAGCATTTT. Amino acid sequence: CASRSRGENQPQHF.

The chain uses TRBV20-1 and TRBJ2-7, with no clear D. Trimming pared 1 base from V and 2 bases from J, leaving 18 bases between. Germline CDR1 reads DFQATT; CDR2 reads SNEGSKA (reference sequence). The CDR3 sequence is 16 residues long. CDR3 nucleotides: TGCAGTGCTAGAGCGATCCCGGACGCGCCCCCCTACGAGCAGTACTTC. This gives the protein CSARAIPDAPPYEQYF.

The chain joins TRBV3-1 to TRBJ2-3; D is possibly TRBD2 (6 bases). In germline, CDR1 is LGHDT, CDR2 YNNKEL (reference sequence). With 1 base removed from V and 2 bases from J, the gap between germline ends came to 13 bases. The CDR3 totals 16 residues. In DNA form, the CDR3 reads TGTGCCAGCAGCCAAGGTGTTGCGGGGAACACAGATACGCAGTATTTT. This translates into CASSQGVAGNTDTQYF.

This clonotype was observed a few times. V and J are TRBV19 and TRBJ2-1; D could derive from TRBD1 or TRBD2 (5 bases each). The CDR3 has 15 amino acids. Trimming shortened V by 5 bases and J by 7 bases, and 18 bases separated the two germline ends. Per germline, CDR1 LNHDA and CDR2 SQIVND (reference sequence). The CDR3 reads CASSREPGRKNEQFF. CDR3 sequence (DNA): TGTGCCAGTAGTCGCGAACCGGGACGGAAAAATGAGCAGTTCTTC.

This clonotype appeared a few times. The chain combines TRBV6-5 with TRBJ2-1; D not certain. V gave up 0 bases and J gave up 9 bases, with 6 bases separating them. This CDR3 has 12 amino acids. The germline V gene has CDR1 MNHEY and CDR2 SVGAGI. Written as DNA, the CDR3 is TGTGCCAGCAGTTACTCGCTCCGTGAGCAGTTCTTC. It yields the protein CASSYSLREQFF.

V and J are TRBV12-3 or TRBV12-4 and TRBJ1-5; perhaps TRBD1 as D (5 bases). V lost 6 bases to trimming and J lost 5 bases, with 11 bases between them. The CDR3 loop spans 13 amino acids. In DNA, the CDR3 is TGTGCCAGCAGGGGGACTATACATCAGCCCCAGCATTTT. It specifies CASRGTIHQPQHF.

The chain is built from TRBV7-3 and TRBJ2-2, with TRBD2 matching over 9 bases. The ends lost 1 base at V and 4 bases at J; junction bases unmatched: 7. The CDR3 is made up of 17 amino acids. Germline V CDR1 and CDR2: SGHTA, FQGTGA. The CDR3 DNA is TGTGCCAGCAGCTTAAAAGCTAGCGGGGAGGGCACCGGGGAGCTGTTTTTT. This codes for CASSLKASGEGTGELFF.

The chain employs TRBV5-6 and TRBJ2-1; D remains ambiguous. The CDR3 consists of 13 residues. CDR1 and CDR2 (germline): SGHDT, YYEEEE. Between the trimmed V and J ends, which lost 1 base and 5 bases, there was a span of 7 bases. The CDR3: CASSLIHDNEQFF. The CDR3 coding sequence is TGTGCCAGCAGCTTGATTCATGACAATGAGCAGTTCTTC.

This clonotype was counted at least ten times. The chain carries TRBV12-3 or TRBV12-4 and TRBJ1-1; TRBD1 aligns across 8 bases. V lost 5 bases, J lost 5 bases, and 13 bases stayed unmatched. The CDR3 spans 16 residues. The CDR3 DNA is TGTGCCAGCAGTCCGGTGGGCCGGACAGGGAGTACTGAAGCTTTCTTT. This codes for CASSPVGRTGSTEAFF.

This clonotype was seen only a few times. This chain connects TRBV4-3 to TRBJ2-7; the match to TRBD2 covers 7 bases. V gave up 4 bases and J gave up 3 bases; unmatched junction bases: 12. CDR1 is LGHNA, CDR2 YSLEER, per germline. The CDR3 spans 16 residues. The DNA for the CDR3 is TGCGCCAGCAGCCCTAATAGCGGGCGAGGGTACTACGAGCAGTACTTC. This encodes CASSPNSGRGYYEQYF.

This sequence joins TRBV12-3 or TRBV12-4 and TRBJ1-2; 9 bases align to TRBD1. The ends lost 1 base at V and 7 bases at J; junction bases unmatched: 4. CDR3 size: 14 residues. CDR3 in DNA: TGTGCCAGCAGTTTAGGGGACAGGGTGGGTGGCTACACCTTC. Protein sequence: CASSLGDRVGGYTF.

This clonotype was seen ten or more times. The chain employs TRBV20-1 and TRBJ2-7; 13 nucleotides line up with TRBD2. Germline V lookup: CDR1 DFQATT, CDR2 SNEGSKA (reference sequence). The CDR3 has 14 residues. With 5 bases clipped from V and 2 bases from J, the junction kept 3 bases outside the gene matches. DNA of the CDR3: TGCAGTGCTCCGGGACTAGCGGGGACCTACGAGCAGTACTTC. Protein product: CSAPGLAGTYEQYF.

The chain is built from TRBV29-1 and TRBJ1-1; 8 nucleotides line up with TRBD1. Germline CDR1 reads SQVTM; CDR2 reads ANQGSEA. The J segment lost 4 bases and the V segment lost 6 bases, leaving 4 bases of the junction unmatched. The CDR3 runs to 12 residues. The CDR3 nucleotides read TGCAGCGTCGCAGGGGGCGGCACTGAAGCTTTCTTT. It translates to CSVAGGGTEAFF.

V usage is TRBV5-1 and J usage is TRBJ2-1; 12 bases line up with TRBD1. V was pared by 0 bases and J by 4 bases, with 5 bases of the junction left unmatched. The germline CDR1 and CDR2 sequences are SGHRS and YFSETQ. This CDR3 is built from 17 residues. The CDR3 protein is CASSLARGQGAYNEQFF. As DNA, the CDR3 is TGCGCCAGCAGCTTGGCCCGGGGACAGGGGGCTTACAATGAGCAGTTCTTC.

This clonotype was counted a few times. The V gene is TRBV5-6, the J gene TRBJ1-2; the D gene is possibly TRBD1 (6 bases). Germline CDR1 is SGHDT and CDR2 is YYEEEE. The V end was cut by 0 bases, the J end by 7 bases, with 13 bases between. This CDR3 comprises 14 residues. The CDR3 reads CASSLGTGSRGYTF. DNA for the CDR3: TGTGCCAGCAGCTTGGGTACAGGGTCTCGTGGCTACACCTTC.

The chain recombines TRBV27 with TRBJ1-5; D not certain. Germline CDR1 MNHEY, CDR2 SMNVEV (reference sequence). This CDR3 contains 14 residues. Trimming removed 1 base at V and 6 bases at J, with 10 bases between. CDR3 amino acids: CASSLYGASQPQHF. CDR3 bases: TGTGCCAGCAGTTTATACGGTGCCAGTCAGCCCCAGCATTTT.

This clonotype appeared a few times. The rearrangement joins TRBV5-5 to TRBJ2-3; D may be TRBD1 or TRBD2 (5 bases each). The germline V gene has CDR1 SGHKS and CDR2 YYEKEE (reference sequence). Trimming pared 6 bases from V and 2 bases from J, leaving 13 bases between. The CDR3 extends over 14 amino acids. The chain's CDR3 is CASTRGVSTDTQYF. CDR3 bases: TGTGCCAGCACCAGAGGGGTTTCCACAGATACGCAGTATTTT.